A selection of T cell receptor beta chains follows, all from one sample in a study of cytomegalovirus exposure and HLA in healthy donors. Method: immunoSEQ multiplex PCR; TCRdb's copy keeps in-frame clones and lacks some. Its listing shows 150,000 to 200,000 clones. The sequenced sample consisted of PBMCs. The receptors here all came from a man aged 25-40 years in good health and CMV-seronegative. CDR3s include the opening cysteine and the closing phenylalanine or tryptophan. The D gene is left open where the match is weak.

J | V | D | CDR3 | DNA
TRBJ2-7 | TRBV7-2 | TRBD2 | CASSLVPPAGGLYEQYF | TGTGCCAGCAGCTTAGTCCCCCCCGCGGGAGGTCTCTACGAGCAGTACTTC
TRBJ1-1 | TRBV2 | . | CASSEFVEGTEAFF | TGTGCCAGCAGTGAGTTCGTGGAGGGCACTGAAGCTTTCTTT
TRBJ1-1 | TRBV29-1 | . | CSVVGTEAFF | TGCAGCGTTGTTGGGACAGAAGCTTTCTTT
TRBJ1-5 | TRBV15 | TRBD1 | CATNAGTGIWSGQPQHF | TGTGCCACCAATGCCGGGACAGGGATATGGTCGGGTCAGCCCCAGCATTTT
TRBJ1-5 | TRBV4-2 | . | CASSSYGGQGVQPQHF | TGTGCCAGCAGCTCCTACGGGGGGCAGGGAGTTCAGCCCCAGCATTTT
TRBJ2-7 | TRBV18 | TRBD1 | CASSPLGTGDEQYF | TGTGCCAGCTCACCCCTCGGGACAGGGGACGAGCAGTACTTC
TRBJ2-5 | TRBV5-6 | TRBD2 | CASSTGGGRETQYF | TGTGCCAGCAGCACAGGCGGGGGTCGAGAGACCCAGTACTTC
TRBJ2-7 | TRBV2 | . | CASSYLGYEQYF | TGTGCCAGCAGCTACTTGGGCTACGAGCAGTACTTC
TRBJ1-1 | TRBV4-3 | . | CASSRNVGAEAFF | TGCGCCAGCAGCCGGAATGTAGGGGCTGAAGCTTTCTTT
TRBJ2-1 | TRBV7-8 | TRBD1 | CASSLGTGQRSTLEFF | TGTGCCAGCAGCCTAGGGACAGGGCAAAGGTCTACCCTAGAGTTCTTC
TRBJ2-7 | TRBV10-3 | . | CAISLDRYEQYF | TGTGCCATCAGCCTGGACAGATACGAGCAGTACTTC
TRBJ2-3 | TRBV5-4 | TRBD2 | CASSLGGTSPDTQYF | TGTGCCAGCAGCTTGGGAGGGACTAGCCCAGATACGCAGTATTTT
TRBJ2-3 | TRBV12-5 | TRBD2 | CASGLGTNTQYF | TGTGCTAGTGGTCTAGGGACTAATACGCAGTATTTT
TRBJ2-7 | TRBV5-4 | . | CASSPQGYEQYF | TGTGCCAGCAGCCCGCAGGGTTACGAGCAGTACTTC